This is a list of T cell receptor beta chains from one sample in a study of T cells in Graves' hyperthyroidism and ophthalmopathy. MiXCR, applied by TCRdb to the multiplex PCR reads, yields one record per CDR3 protein. The repertoire consists of roughly 600,000 distinct CDR3 sequences, with roughly 15% occurring once and the leading ten covering around 13%. The sequenced sample consisted of blood. Source of these receptors: a woman in her forties or fifties with Graves' ophthalmopathy. Each CDR3 is given with its conserved first and last residue. Size values are once, few and many counts, or a class for expanded clones, and some rows have none.

V gene	clone size	J gene	CDR3 protein
TRBV27	many	TRBJ2-6	CASSLGQALSGANVLTF
TRBV7-2	.	TRBJ1-1	CASSLGAATGANTEAFF
TRBV2	.	TRBJ1-5	CASTPRGDQPQHF
TRBV27	many	TRBJ2-5	CASSYSNSRETQYF
TRBV4-2	.	TRBJ1-3	CASSAGITGNTIYF
TRBV5-1	many	TRBJ2-2	CASSWYGTGELFF
TRBV29-1	.	TRBJ1-3	CSALRQGAAGNTIYF
TRBV7-9	.	TRBJ2-2	CASRPLDFGLRRAGELFF
TRBV7-9	many	TRBJ2-1	CASSRTSTLYNEQFF
TRBV20-1	.	TRBJ2-3	CSARGPRRRRPDTQYF
TRBV7-7	many	TRBJ2-1	CASSSELATYNEQFF
TRBV18	many	TRBJ2-3	CASSPPARRSPDDTQYF
TRBV7-8	many	TRBJ1-2	CASSLVRQTQYYGYTF
TRBV6-1	few	TRBJ2-1	CASRDRGVWNEQFF
TRBV18	.	TRBJ2-3	CASSRTGGADTQYF
TRBV29-1	once	TRBJ2-7	CSVKRAPACGQYF
TRBV5-1	many	TRBJ2-2	CASRETSGSGSTGELFF
TRBV12-3/TRBV12-4	many	TRBJ2-7	CASSFGLLSEQYF
TRBV20-1	.	TRBJ2-1	CSARLLLREAYNEQFF
TRBV12-3/TRBV12-4	many	TRBJ2-5	CASRAGLASETQYF
TRBV20-1	few	TRBJ2-2	CSARDPGVGTGELFF
TRBV6-1	many	TRBJ1-2	CASRHSDDANYGYTF
TRBV18	many	TRBJ1-1	CASSPSVQGRNTEAFF
TRBV7-3	many	TRBJ2-3	CASSLYLAGGRDTQYF
TRBV25-1	few	TRBJ2-1	CASSGQGRGSDNEQFF
TRBV18	many	TRBJ1-1	CASSPRTGLNTEAFF
TRBV12-3/TRBV12-4	many	TRBJ1-3	CASSLGPMIGNTIYF
TRBV25-1	few	TRBJ2-1	CASSAPGNNEQFF
TRBV27	few	TRBJ2-2	CASSSDRSGELFF
TRBV7-2	many	TRBJ1-2	CASSLASTGAANLLGYTF
TRBV11-2	many	TRBJ2-7	CASSAPGLVYYEQYF
TRBV2	many	TRBJ1-1	CASRQDRYTEAFF
TRBV27	.	TRBJ2-7	CASSYQRLGAHEQYF
TRBV7-2	many	TRBJ2-7	CASTQNQGGRNEQYF
TRBV7-9	many	TRBJ2-2	CASSTGLPPYTGELFF
TRBV7-2	many	TRBJ2-7	CASSRTAIYEQYF
TRBV9	.	TRBJ2-1	CASSVGPNSYNEQFF
TRBV18	many	TRBJ2-7	CASSSLKTGTGGHEQYF
TRBV29-1	.	TRBJ1-1	CSVGGKGGSTEAFF
TRBV11-2	.	TRBJ1-2	CASSLASGTVYGYTF
TRBV7-6	many	TRBJ2-1	CASSPGTNNEQFF
TRBV18	many	TRBJ1-2	CASSPAVLDYGYTF
TRBV5-1	many	TRBJ1-5	CASSYEGGNQPQHF
TRBV6-1	many	TRBJ2-2	CASRGVGGGGNTGELFF
TRBV20-1	many	TRBJ2-1	CSARGTSAYNEQFF
TRBV10-3	many	TRBJ2-1	CAIKPGQGMDEQFF
TRBV6-2/TRBV6-3	many	TRBJ2-1	CASRPIGLAGTNEQFF
TRBV28	few	TRBJ1-3	CASSHDRGRSSGNTIYF
TRBV5-1	.	TRBJ1-1	CASSLAGQGARTEAFF
TRBV6-1	.	TRBJ2-7	CASSYQTGTYEQYF
TRBV5-8	many	TRBJ2-5	CASTRLAGETQYF
TRBV6-2/TRBV6-3	many	TRBJ2-7	CASRQPPGTSGSYEQYF
TRBV6-2/TRBV6-3	.	TRBJ2-2	CASSFTGEIGELFF
TRBV6-1	many	TRBJ2-5	CASSERLAEAHF
TRBV7-9	few	TRBJ1-3	CASSHRDRQFTIYF
TRBV12-3/TRBV12-4	many	TRBJ2-1	CASILDAGNEQFF
TRBV15	many	TRBJ2-5	CATSRLGVRGIGETQYF
TRBV20-1	many	TRBJ2-1	CSARGRESRNEQFF
TRBV7-9	.	TRBJ2-7	CASSSVIKAYSYEQYF